The clone carrying this T cell receptor (beta chain) was seen only a few times. Its antigen is not known. This sample was taken from a study of T-cell reconstitution after alpha-beta-depleted transplantation in children. Broader study findings: Newly generated T cells supplied most T-cell counts and diversity one year post-transplant. Alpha-beta T cells about two months after transplant reportedly derived from several hundred expanded graft clones.

The library targeted TCRbeta and was prepared with unique molecular identifiers. TCRdb reanalysed the PCR reads using MiXCR and keeps one entry per CDR3 protein. Found here are 500,000 to 750,000 distinct CDR3 sequences, over 10% of them singletons; the top ten hold 2.2%. The CDR3 totals 11 residues. Germline V gene data show CDR1 as DFQATT and CDR2 as SNEGSKA (reference sequence). Trimming removed 7 bases from V and 4 bases from J, with 10 bases in between. This clonotype was obtained from a male patient between 5 and 17 years old who had a stem cell transplant for acute myeloid leukemia, so the T cells may come from the graft donor. V gene TRBV20-1 combines with J gene TRBJ2-5; a possible D gene is TRBD2 (6 bases). Sample: PBMCs, mostly from graft donor cells, taken 360 days after TCRalphabeta/CD19-depleted stem cell transplant. CDR3 in amino acids: CSVGGTETQYF. CDR3 bases: TGCAGTGTGGGGGGAACAGAGACCCAGTACTTC.